This T cell receptor (beta chain) stems from a study of control samples from healthy donors and cancer patients. Libraries were prepared by immunoSEQ multiplex PCR; TCRdb keeps only in-frame clonotypes and omits some of them. The sample comprises 150,000 to 200,000 clones, 75% to 95% of which are singletons, and 1.5% rests with the top ten. V shed 4 bases and J shed 4 bases, with 11 bases lying between them. The CDR3 is 15 residues long. The V gene's germline CDR1 is LNHDA and CDR2 SQIVND (reference sequence). The chain recombines TRBV19 with TRBJ1-6; D is ambiguous. The specimen sequenced was blood. The receptor's source is a woman aged 25 to 39 in good health. CDR3 protein: CASSSGSGYNSPLHF. The CDR3 bases are TGTGCCAGTAGTAGTGGGTCGGGGTATAATTCACCCCTCCACTTT.